This TCR beta chain was sequenced during a study of cytomegalovirus exposure and HLA in healthy donors. Study-level results: Association of a missense DCLRE1C variant with TCR beta V- and J-gene trimming was reported in a later analysis. Later, an analysis showed that TCR beta chains associated with HLA were more clonally expanded than others that were equally common.

The V gene's germline CDR1 is SGHNT and CDR2 YYREEE (reference sequence). The CDR3 length is 14 residues. The V and J ends lost 0 bases and 3 bases, in that order; junction bases with no gene match: 1. PCR involved 60 Vbeta and 13 Jbeta primers. This table comes from immunoSEQ multiplex PCR, and its TCRdb copy is limited to in-frame clones, with some not included. Here the sample spans about 180,000 clones, 76% being singletons. Details on this clone: Its antigen is undetermined.

Sequenced: PBMCs. This rearrangement joins TRBV5-4 to TRBJ2-7; 9 bases match TRBD1. This TCR was recovered from a woman aged 25 to 39 in good health and CMV-seropositive. CDR3: CASSLEDRGYEQYF. Here the CDR3 DNA reads TGTGCCAGCAGCTTGGAGGACAGGGGCTACGAGCAGTACTTC.